Listed below are T cell receptor beta chains from one sample, sequenced in a study of CD8+ T cells in alopecia areata. Method: immunoSEQ multiplex PCR; TCRdb's copy keeps in-frame clones and lacks some. The table includes some 220,000 clones, more than 45% detected once. The sequencing used CD4+ T cells sorted from blood, collected at week 4, from a patient treated with tofacitinib. These receptor sequences come from a human donor with alopecia areata. Both conserved end residues are part of each CDR3. D genes are given only for firm matches. A row's size may be missing; if present it is once, few, many or a size class.

v_gene	len	j_gene	d_gene	abundance	CDR3aa
TRBV4-3	16	TRBJ1-6	NA	NA	CASSQDWGDDNSPLHF
TRBV7-8	14	TRBJ1-4	TRBD1	NA	CASSLGQGGEKLFF
TRBV27	15	TRBJ1-4	TRBD1	NA	CASRKHRDRNEKLFF
TRBV2	13	TRBJ2-2	NA	once	CASILRDTGELFF
TRBV5-6	15	TRBJ1-4	NA	NA	CASSLRAGPPEKLFF
TRBV9	15	TRBJ1-1	TRBD1	NA	CASSEQGQPNTEAFF
TRBV30	15	TRBJ1-6	NA	NA	CAWSVTGQGNTPLHF
TRBV27	12	TRBJ2-3	NA	NA	CASSDYTDTQYF
TRBV5-6	16	TRBJ2-3	TRBD1	NA	CASSLGQTGFTDTQYF
TRBV30	15	TRBJ2-1	TRBD2	NA	CASVVGTSGDNEQFF
TRBV29-1	14	TRBJ2-6	NA	NA	CSVELSSGANVLTF
TRBV29-1	13	TRBJ1-5	NA	NA	CSYSEGSNQPQHF
TRBV5-1	15	TRBJ2-2	NA	few	CASSLEAANTGELFF
TRBV5-1	15	TRBJ2-3	TRBD1	NA	CASSSGQGLTDTQYF
TRBV29-1	13	TRBJ2-3	TRBD2	NA	CSVESGARDTQYF
TRBV30	13	TRBJ2-5	TRBD2	NA	CAWSLAGQETQYF
TRBV6-6	15	TRBJ1-2	TRBD1	NA	CASSYGDRESYGYTF
TRBV29-1	12	TRBJ2-1	TRBD2	NA	CSQTSAYNEQFF
TRBV7-9	12	TRBJ2-3	NA	NA	CASSTSGTVPYF
TRBV29-1	13	TRBJ1-2	NA	NA	CSARFQQHYGYTF
TRBV29-1	11	TRBJ2-2	NA	few	CSVGEPGELFF
TRBV29-1	13	TRBJ2-6	NA	NA	CSVFLAGANVLTF
TRBV18	14	TRBJ1-2	NA	once	CASSPPSRNYGYTF
TRBV29-1	13	TRBJ2-5	NA	once	CSVAQKTKETQYF
TRBV29-1	15	TRBJ2-3	TRBD2	NA	CSVEILAGGRDTQYF
TRBV15	13	TRBJ2-4	NA	NA	CATSRDLLNIQYF
TRBV2	14	TRBJ2-5	NA	NA	CASSEARGAETQYF
TRBV14	13	TRBJ1-2	NA	few	CASSRKGSYGYTF
TRBV19	15	TRBJ1-6	NA	NA	CASTPGGYGGSPLHF
TRBV29-1	11	TRBJ2-7	NA	NA	CSVKQAYEQYF
TRBV15	15	TRBJ2-1	TRBD2	NA	CATSRAGLAHNEQFF
TRBV6-1	18	TRBJ1-5	NA	NA	CASSAAFGHSYSNQPQHF
TRBV29-1	12	TRBJ2-7	NA	NA	CSAPNPGGEQYF
TRBV11-2	16	TRBJ2-7	TRBD1	NA	CASSFLPGQGFHEQYF
TRBV9	15	TRBJ1-1	NA	NA	CASSVEGSHNTEAFF
TRBV29-1	13	TRBJ2-7	NA	few	CSVGDIGRYEQYF
TRBV9	15	TRBJ2-1	TRBD2	once	CASSAPGLAANEQFF
TRBV20-1	11	TRBJ2-1	TRBD2	once	CSARLADEQFF
TRBV5-1	14	TRBJ1-1	NA	NA	CASSQQGGHTEAFF
TRBV5-6	14	TRBJ1-1	TRBD1	NA	CASSLTGVNTEAFF
TRBV2	15	TRBJ1-2	NA	NA	CASSLDRTLFYGYTF
TRBV5-6	16	TRBJ2-1	TRBD1	NA	CASSLSFGQGINEQFF
TRBV2	14	TRBJ1-1	TRBD1	NA	CASSPTQGATEAFF
TRBV7-6	12	TRBJ2-5	NA	NA	CASGGAGETQYF
TRBV4-3	14	TRBJ2-7	NA	NA	CASSFSQGAYEQYF
TRBV2	14	TRBJ1-5	TRBD1	NA	CASSSQGGNQPQHF
TRBV20-1	11	TRBJ2-1	NA	NA	CSAIGTNEQFF
TRBV9	14	TRBJ1-1	TRBD1	NA	CASSVQGGGTEAFF
TRBV29-1	12	TRBJ2-3	NA	NA	CSVVEGGDTQYF
TRBV7-2	15	TRBJ1-2	TRBD1	few	CASSLAGTGRNGYTF
TRBV4-3	17	TRBJ2-6	TRBD2	NA	CASSPGGRNSGANVLTF
TRBV29-1	13	TRBJ1-1	TRBD1	NA	CSVGQGGGTEAFF
TRBV7-2	13	TRBJ1-2	NA	NA	CASSLTALGGYTF
TRBV30	12	TRBJ1-1	TRBD1	NA	CACGQGGTEAFF
TRBV7-8	15	TRBJ2-3	NA	NA	CASSLMTSRTDTQYF
TRBV7-2	15	TRBJ1-2	TRBD1	NA	CASSPRTGGAYGYTF
TRBV2	13	TRBJ2-5	TRBD1	NA	CATPDRGGETQYF